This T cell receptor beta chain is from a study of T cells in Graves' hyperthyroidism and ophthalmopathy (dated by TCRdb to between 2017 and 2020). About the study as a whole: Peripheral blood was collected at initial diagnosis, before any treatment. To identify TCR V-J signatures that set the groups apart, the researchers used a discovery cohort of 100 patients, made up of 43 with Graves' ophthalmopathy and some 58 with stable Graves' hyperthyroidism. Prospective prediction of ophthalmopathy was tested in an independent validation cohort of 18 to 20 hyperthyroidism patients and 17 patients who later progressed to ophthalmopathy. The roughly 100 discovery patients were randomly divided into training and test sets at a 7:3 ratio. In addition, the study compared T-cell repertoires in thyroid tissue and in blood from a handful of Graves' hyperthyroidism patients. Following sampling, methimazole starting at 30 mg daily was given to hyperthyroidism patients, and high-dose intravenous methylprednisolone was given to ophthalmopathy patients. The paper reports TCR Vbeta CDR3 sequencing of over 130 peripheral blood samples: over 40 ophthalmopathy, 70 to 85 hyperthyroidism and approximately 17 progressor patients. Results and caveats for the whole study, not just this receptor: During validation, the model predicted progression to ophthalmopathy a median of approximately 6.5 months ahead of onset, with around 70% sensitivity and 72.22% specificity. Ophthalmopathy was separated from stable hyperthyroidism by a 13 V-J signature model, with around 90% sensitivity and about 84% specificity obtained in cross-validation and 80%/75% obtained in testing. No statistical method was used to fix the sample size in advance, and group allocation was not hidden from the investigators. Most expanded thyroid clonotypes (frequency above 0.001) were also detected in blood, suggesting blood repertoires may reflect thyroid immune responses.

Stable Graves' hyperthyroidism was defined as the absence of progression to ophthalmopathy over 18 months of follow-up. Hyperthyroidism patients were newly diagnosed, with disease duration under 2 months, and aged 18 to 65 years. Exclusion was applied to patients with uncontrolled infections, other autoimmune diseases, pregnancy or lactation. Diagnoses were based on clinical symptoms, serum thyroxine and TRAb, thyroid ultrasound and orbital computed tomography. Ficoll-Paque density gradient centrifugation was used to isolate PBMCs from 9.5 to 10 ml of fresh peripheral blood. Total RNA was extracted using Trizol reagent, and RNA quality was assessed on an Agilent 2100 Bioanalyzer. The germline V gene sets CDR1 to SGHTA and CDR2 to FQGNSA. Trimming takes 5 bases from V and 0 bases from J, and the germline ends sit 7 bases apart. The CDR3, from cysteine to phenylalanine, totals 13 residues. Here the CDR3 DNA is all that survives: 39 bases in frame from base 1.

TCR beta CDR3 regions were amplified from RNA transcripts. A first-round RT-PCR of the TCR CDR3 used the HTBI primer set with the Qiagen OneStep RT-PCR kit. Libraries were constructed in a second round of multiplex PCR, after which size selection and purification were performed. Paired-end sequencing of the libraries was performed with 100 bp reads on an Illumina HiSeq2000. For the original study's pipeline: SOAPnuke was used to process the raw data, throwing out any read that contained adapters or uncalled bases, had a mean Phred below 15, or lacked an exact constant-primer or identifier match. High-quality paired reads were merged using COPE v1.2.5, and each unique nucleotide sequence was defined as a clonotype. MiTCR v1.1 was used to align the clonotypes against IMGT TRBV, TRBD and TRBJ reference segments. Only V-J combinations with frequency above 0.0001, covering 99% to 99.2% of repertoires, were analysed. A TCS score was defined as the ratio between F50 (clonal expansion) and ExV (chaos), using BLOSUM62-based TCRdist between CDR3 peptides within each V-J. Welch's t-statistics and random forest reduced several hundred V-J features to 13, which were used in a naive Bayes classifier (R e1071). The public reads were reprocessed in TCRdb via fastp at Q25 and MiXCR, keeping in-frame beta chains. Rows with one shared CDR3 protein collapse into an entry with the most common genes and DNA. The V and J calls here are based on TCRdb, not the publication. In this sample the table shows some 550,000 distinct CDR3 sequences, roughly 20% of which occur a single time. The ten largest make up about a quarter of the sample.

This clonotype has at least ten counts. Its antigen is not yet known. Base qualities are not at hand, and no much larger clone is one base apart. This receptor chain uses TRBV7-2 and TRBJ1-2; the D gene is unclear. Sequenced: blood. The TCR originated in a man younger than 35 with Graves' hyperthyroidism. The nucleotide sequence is TGTGCCAGCAGCCACACACCTAACTATGGCTACACCTTC. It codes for CASSHTPNYGYTF.